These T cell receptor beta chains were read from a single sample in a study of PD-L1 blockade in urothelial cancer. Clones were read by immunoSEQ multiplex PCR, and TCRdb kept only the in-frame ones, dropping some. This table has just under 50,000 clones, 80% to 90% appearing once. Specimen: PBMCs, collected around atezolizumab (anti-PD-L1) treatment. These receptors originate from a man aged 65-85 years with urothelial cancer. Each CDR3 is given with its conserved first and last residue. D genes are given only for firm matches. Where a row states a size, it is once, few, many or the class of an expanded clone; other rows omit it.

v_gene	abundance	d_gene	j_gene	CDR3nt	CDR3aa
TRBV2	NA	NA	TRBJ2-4	TGTGCCAGCAGTTTGCGGACGGGACAAACTTCAAACATTCAGTACTTC	CASSLRTGQTSNIQYF
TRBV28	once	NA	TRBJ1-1	TGTGCCAGCAGTTCACAGACTAAACGGACTGAAGCTTTCTTT	CASSSQTKRTEAFF
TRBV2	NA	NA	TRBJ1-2	TGTGCCAGCAGTGATCGGACGGGGAGGGATGGCTACACCTTC	CASSDRTGRDGYTF
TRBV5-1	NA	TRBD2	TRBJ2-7	TGCGCCAGCAGCTCGGGGGGGGGCGGCCCGTACGAGCAGTACTTC	CASSSGGGGPYEQYF
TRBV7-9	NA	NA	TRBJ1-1	TGTGCCAGCAGCCGGGACTCGGGGAACACTGAAGCTTTCTTT	CASSRDSGNTEAFF
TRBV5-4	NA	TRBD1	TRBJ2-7	TGTGCCAGCAGCTTAGGGGGCCAAAAGGGCGAGCAGTACTTC	CASSLGGQKGEQYF
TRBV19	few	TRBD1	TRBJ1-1	TGTGCCAGCAGGCACAGGGGGAACACTGAAGCTTTCTTT	CASRHRGNTEAFF
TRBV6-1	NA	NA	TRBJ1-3	TGTGCCAGCAGTGAAGCACTTACCGGGAGCTCTGGAAACACCATATATTTT	CASSEALTGSSGNTIYF
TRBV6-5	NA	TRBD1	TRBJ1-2	TGTGCCAGCAGAGGGACAGGCGGCTACACCTTC	CASRGTGGYTF
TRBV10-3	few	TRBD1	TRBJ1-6	TGTGCCATCAGAAGTGAGGGGGGGGCAGGGGGCCCTCAGTCACCCCTCCACTTT	CAIRSEGGAGGPQSPLHF
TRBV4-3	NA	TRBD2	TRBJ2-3	TGCGCCAGCAGCCAGGAAAGCGGGAGTTGGACAGATACGCAGTATTTT	CASSQESGSWTDTQYF
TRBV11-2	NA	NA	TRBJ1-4	TGTGCCAGCAGCTTAATTACAGGGCCTTATGAAAAACTGTTTTTT	CASSLITGPYEKLFF
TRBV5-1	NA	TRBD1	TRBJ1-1	TGCGCCAGCAGCTTGCAGGACAGGACGAACACTGAAGCTTTCTTT	CASSLQDRTNTEAFF
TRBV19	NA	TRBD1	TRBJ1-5	TGTGCCAGTAGTAGAGACAGGGGGCCCGATCAGCCCCAGCATTTT	CASSRDRGPDQPQHF
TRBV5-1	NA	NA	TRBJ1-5	TGCGCCAGCAGCTTGTCAGGGAACCAGCCCCAGCATTTT	CASSLSGNQPQHF
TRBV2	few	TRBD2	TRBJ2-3	TGTGCCAGCCAAGCGGGGGGTCCCACAGATACGCAGTATTTT	CASQAGGPTDTQYF
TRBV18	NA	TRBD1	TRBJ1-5	TGTGCCAGCTCACCAGGGACAGGGGATAGCAATCAGCCCCAGCATTTT	CASSPGTGDSNQPQHF
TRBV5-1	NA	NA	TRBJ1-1	TGCGCCAGCAGCTTGGGGGGCAACTCTAAGGAAGCTTTCTTT	CASSLGGNSKEAFF
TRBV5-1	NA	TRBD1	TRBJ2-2	TGCGCCAGCAGCTTGCCGGGACAGGGGGGAGCCGGGGAGCTGTTTTTT	CASSLPGQGGAGELFF
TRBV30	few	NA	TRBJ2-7	TGTGCCTGGAGTGTGAGGCAATACGAGCAGTACTTC	CAWSVRQYEQYF
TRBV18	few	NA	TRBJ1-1	TGTGCCAGCTCCCTTTCGCGGGGGAACACTGAAGCTTTCTTT	CASSLSRGNTEAFF
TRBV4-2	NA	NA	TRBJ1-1	TGTGCCAGCAGCCAAGAGTCAGGGGTGGAAAACACTGAAGCTTTCTTT	CASSQESGVENTEAFF
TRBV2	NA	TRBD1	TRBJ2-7	TGTGCCAGCAGTGGTGGGGCGACAGGGGTAATCGCCTACGAGCAGTACTTC	CASSGGATGVIAYEQYF
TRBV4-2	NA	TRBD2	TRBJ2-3	TGTGCCAGCAGCCGGACCTACGGGGGGGACAGCACAGATACGCAGTATTTT	CASSRTYGGDSTDTQYF
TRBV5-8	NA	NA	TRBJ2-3	TGTGCCAGCAGCTTGGGGTACAGGGCCGATACGCAGTATTTT	CASSLGYRADTQYF
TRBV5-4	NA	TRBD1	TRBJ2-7	TGTGCCAGCAGCTTGGAGCCCGACAGGGGGCGCGATTTC	CASSLEPDRGRDF
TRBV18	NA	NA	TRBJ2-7	TGTGCCAGCTCACCATCGGCAGGTGACTCCTACGAGCAGTACTTC	CASSPSAGDSYEQYF
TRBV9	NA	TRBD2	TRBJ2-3	TGTGCCAGCAGCCCCCCCGGGTCAGGACTAGCTGCAGATACGCAGTATTTT	CASSPPGSGLAADTQYF
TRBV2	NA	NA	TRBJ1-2	TGTGCCAGCAGTGCCCGTGGTCCCGGCGGTGGCTACACCTTC	CASSARGPGGGYTF
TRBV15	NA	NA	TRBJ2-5	TGTGCCACCAGCAGATCTGGACAGTATCAAGAGACCCAGTACTTC	CATSRSGQYQETQYF
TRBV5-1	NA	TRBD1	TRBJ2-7	TGCGCCAGCAGCCCCAGGGGGCAAAGCTCCTACGAGCAGTACTTC	CASSPRGQSSYEQYF
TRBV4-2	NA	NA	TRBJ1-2	TGTGCCAGCAGCCAAGAGCGGGGAGGTAGCGCCCATGGCTACACCTTC	CASSQERGGSAHGYTF
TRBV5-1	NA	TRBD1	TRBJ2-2	TGCGCCAGCAGCTTGGGACAGGGGGATGCCGGGGAGCTGTTTTTT	CASSLGQGDAGELFF
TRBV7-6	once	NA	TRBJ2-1	TGTGCCAGCAGCTTAGCGGGAGAATTCGATGAGCAGTTCTTC	CASSLAGEFDEQFF
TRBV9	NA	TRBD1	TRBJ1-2	TGTGCCAGCAGCGTAGTACAGGGGGCTGGGGGCTACACCTTC	CASSVVQGAGGYTF
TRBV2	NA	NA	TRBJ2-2	TGTGCCAGCAGCCGGGACACCGGGGAGCTGTTTTTT	CASSRDTGELFF
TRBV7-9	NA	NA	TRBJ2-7	TGTGCCAGCAGATCCGGGACACGGGAGCAGTACTTC	CASRSGTREQYF
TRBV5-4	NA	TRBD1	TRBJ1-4	TGTGCCAGCAGCCGGTACGGGACAGGGGATGAAAAACTGTTTTTT	CASSRYGTGDEKLFF
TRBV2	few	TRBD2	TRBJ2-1	TGTGCCAGCAGAGCTAGCGGGAGCTCCTACAATGAGCAGTTCTTC	CASRASGSSYNEQFF
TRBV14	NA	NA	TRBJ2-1	TGTGCCAGCTCCCGAGGTGGTCACCTCGGATGGAATGAGCAGTTCTTC	CASSRGGHLGWNEQFF
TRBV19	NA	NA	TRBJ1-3	TGTGCCAGTAGTAAAACGACAGGCAGCTCTGGAAACACCATATATTTT	CASSKTTGSSGNTIYF
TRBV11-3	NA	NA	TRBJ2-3	TGTGCCAGCAGCTTATTCTCAAGCGGCCGAGATACGCAGTATTTT	CASSLFSSGRDTQYF
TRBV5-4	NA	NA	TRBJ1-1	TGTGCCAGCACGGTGGAGATGAACACTGAAGCTTTCTTT	CASTVEMNTEAFF
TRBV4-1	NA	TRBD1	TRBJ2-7	TGCGCCAGCAGCCAAGGGGACAGGGACCACGAGCAGTACTTC	CASSQGDRDHEQYF
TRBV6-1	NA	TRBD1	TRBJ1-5	TGTGCCAGCAGTGCCCGGGACAGGGGGGCATCAGGGCATCAGCCCCAGCATTTT	CASSARDRGASGHQPQHF
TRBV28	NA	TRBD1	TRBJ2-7	TGTGCCAGCAGCGGTAGACAGGGGTCGGTCTACGAGCAGTACTTC	CASSGRQGSVYEQYF
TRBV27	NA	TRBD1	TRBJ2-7	TGTGCCAGTAGCTCGGGACAGGGGCGGTTAGAGCAGTACTTC	CASSSGQGRLEQYF
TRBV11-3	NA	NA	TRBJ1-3	TGTGCCAGCAGCTTAGGAGGAACTCTAACTGGAAACACCATATATTTT	CASSLGGTLTGNTIYF
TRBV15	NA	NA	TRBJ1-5	TGTGCCACCAGCAGAGGGGGGGTGGATCAGCCCCAGCATTTT	CATSRGGVDQPQHF
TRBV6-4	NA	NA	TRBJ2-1	TGTGCCAGCAGATCAACAGGGTCCAATGAGCAGTTCTTC	CASRSTGSNEQFF
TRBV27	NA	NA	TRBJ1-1	TGTGCCAGCAGTTACGGGAGGTCGGGCACTGAAGCTTTCTTT	CASSYGRSGTEAFF
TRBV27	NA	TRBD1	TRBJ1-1	TGTGCCAGCAGTCCTGGGACAGGGACTGAAGCTTTCTTT	CASSPGTGTEAFF
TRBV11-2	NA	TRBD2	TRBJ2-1	TGTGCCAGCAGCTTGCGCCCCGCGACTAGCGGATACAATGAGCAGTTCTTC	CASSLRPATSGYNEQFF